This T cell receptor beta chain was captured by sequencing in a study of T cell repertoires in cytomegalovirus infection. This clonotype was detected a few times. The CDR3 is 16 residues long. CDR1 and CDR2 (germline): MNHEY, SVGEGT. The V end was cut by 5 bases, the J end by 3 bases, with 17 bases between. A single record per CDR3 protein comes from TCRdb applying MiXCR to the reads. The sample lists more than 350,000 distinct CDR3 sequences; roughly 31% were seen once. This TCR came from a human donor in good health (CMV status not recorded). Some clones in this sample may be carry-over from other donors' samples. The sample comprised PBMCs. The chain has TRBV6-2 or TRBV6-3 and TRBJ2-1, with a possible D match to TRBD2 (6 bases). The CDR3 DNA reads as TGTGCCAGCAGTACCTTTGGGGGTAGCGGCTACAATGAGCAGTTCTTC. This encodes CASSTFGGSGYNEQFF.